The 11 T cell receptor beta chains presented below share a single source sample, sequenced in a study of blood T cell repertoires in COVID-19. Some clones are missing from TCRdb's copy, which holds only in-frame ones; the method was immunoSEQ multiplex PCR. Of more than 35,000 clones in the sample, roughly 90% were seen once. Sequencing input: peripheral blood. The receptors here all came from a man in his 70s with active COVID-19.

The chain is built from TRBV29-1 and TRBJ2-1, with TRBD1 matching over 10 bases. V shed 6 bases and J 2 bases; nucleotides not matched to a gene: 13. Germline-derived CDR1 and CDR2 are SQVTM and ANQGSEA. The CDR3 runs 17 residues. The CDR3 sequence is CSVEPAAGQGTYNEQFF. The CDR3 DNA reads TGCAGCGTCGAACCCGCGGCGGGACAGGGGACCTACAATGAGCAGTTCTTC.

The CDR3 here is CASSYSSGTGHYEQYF. CDR3 bases: TGTGCCAGCAGTTACTCCTCCGGGACAGGGCACTACGAGCAGTACTTC. The V and J genes are TRBV6-5 and TRBJ2-7; 9 nucleotides match TRBD1. CDR1 MNHEY and CDR2 SVGAGI come from the germline V gene. The CDR3 totals 16 residues. V was pared by 0 bases and J by 3 bases, with 6 bases of the junction left unmatched.

The gene calls are TRBV7-3 and TRBJ2-1; D might be TRBD1 (5 bases). The length of the CDR3 is 12 residues. Trimming pared 4 bases from V and 7 bases from J, leaving 8 bases between. Germline CDR1 is SGHTA and CDR2 is FQGTGA. This CDR3 is CASSYRTNEQFF. As DNA, the CDR3 is TGTGCCAGCAGCTACAGGACAAATGAGCAGTTCTTC.

This sequence joins TRBV7-3 and TRBJ2-5, with D maybe TRBD2 (5 bases). Germline V gene lookup returns CDR1 SGHTA and CDR2 FQGTGA. The CDR3 sequence is 15 residues long. With 4 bases removed from V and 4 bases from J, the gap between germline ends came to 16 bases. DNA of the CDR3: TGTGCCAGCAGCTCCGGATCGGGGAGCGGAGAGACCCAGTACTTC. As protein: CASSSGSGSGETQYF. The entire variable domain, with the rest obtained from reference TRBV7-3 and TRBJ2-5, is as follows: GAGVSQTPSNKVTEKGKYVELRCDPISGHTALYWYRQSLGQGPEFLIYFQGTGAADDSGLPNDRFFAVRPEGSVSTLKIQRTERGDSAVYLCASSSGSGSGETQYFGPGTRLLVL.

This chain joins TRBV2 and TRBJ2-4; D is perhaps TRBD1 (5 bases). V lost 6 bases and J lost 3, with 12 bases in between. The CDR3 has 14 residues. Germline V CDR1 and CDR2: SNHLY, FYNNEI. The CDR3 DNA follows: TGTGCCAGCAGGGGTCGACAGATCAAAAACATTCAGTACTTC. Residues: CASRGRQIKNIQYF.

The chain couples TRBV7-3 to TRBJ2-3, with D maybe TRBD1 (5 bases). The CDR3 sequence is 15 residues long. V was clipped by 1 base and J by 0 bases, with 8 bases between them. CDR1 and CDR2 from the germline V gene are SGHTA and FQGTGA. The CDR3 loop is CASSLNRMSTDTQYF. The CDR3, as DNA: TGTGCCAGCAGCTTAAACAGGATGAGCACAGATACGCAGTATTTT.

Here the CDR3 reads CASSLRGGRGYGYTF. The DNA of the CDR3 is TGTGCCAGCAGCTTACGGGGGGGGAGAGGCTATGGCTACACCTTC. The chain employs TRBV7-8 and TRBJ1-2; weak D call: TRBD1 (5 bases). Trimming removed 2 bases at V and 4 bases at J, with 14 bases between. This CDR3 is built from 15 residues. Germline V gives CDR1 SGHVS, CDR2 FQNEAQ. The full variable domain, rest sourced from reference TRBV7-8 and TRBJ1-2, is GAGVSQSPRYKVAKRGQDVALRCDPISGHVSLFWYQQALGQGPEFLTYFQNEAQLDKSGLPSDRFFAERPEGSVSTLKIQRTQQEDSAVYLCASSLRGGRGYGYTFGSGTRLTVV.

V usage is TRBV11-3 and J usage is TRBJ2-7, with 7 bases aligning to TRBD1. V trimming: 1 base; J trimming: 5 bases; junction bases outside the gene matches: 2. This CDR3 contains 13 residues. From germline, CDR1 is SGHNT and CDR2 YENEEA. CDR3 region: CASSLGGGDEQYF. The CDR3 nucleotides read TGTGCCAGCAGCTTAGGAGGGGGCGACGAGCAGTACTTC.

This clone was seen a few times. The genes are TRBV5-1 and TRBJ2-2; possibly TRBD1 for D (7 bases). This CDR3 comprises 18 residues. The V and J ends lost 4 bases and 1 base respectively, with 20 bases between them. From germline, CDR1 is SGHRS and CDR2 YFSETQ. The CDR3 region is CASSRNRGGNKNTGELFF. CDR3 nucleotides: TGCGCCAGCAGCCGGAACAGGGGCGGGAACAAGAACACCGGGGAGCTGTTTTTT.

This clone was seen only a few times. This chain links TRBV28 with TRBJ1-6; D possibly corresponds to TRBD1 (5 bases). Trimming removed 6 bases from V and 1 base from J, with 13 bases in between. The germline V gene has CDR1 MDHEN and CDR2 SYDVKM. The CDR3 spans 16 residues. CDR3 sequence (DNA): TGTGCCAGCAGGGGCACTCAGGGATCCTATAATTCACCCCTCCACTTT. Translation: CASRGTQGSYNSPLHF.

The chain recombines TRBV6-2 or TRBV6-3 with TRBJ2-7, with 11 bases that match TRBD1. The germline gives CDR1 MNHEY, CDR2 SVGEGT. V shed 0 bases and J 5 bases; nucleotides not matched to a gene: 15. This CDR3 contains 19 residues. The CDR3, as DNA: TGTGCCAGCAGTTACTCGCCCTCCTATTGGGACAGGGGGGGCGACGAGCAGTACTTC. Translation gives CASSYSPSYWDRGGDEQYF.